The clone carrying this TCR beta chain has a handful of counts. Russia was home to the donors, healthy Caucasian individuals aged about 6 to 100. CDR1 and CDR2 from the germline V gene are DFQATT and SNEGSKA (reference sequence). Trimming took 0 bases from V and 5 from J; bases not matched to a gene: 13. The CDR3 has 17 amino acids. With a J-beta primer mix and a sample-barcoded 5' primer, a second PCR ran 7 to 11 cycles. TCRdb re-called the 5' RACE reads with MiXCR, one entry per CDR3 protein. This sample carries about 290,000 distinct CDR3 sequences, roughly 27% of them seen once, and the ten largest clones take roughly 30%. These data come from a study of blood T cells in healthy people across ages.

The chain couples TRBV20-1 to TRBJ2-5, with 9 bases fitting TRBD2. Sequencing used blood. This sequence originates from a woman between 65 and 79 years old in good health. The CDR3 spells CSARDPSGRWSGETQYF. In DNA form, the CDR3 reads TGCAGTGCTAGAGATCCCAGCGGGAGGTGGTCTGGGGAGACCCAGTACTTC.